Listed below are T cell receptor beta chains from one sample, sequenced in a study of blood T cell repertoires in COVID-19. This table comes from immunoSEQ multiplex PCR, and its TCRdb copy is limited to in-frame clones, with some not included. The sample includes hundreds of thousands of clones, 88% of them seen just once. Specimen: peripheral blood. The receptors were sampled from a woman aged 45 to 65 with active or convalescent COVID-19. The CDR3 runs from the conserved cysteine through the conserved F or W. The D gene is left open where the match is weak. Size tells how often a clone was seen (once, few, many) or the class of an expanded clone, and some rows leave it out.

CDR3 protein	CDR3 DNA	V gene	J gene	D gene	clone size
CASSLAGGVLNTEAFF	TGTGCCAGCAGCTTGGCGGGAGGGGTGTTGAACACTGAAGCTTTCTTT	TRBV5-6	TRBJ1-1	NA	NA
CATSVQGGGSAKNIQYF	TGTGCCACCAGCGTACAGGGTGGGGGATCGGCCAAAAACATTCAGTACTTC	TRBV15	TRBJ2-4	NA	NA
CASRTTENTEAFF	TGTGCCAGCAGAACGACAGAGAACACTGAAGCTTTCTTT	TRBV6-6	TRBJ1-1	NA	NA
CASSEPRSGNTIYF	TGTGCCAGCAGTGAACCCCGCTCTGGAAACACCATATATTTT	TRBV2	TRBJ1-3	NA	NA
CASSSLGQGLADTQYF	TGTGCCAGCAGTTCACTAGGACAGGGCTTAGCGGATACGCAGTATTTT	TRBV28	TRBJ2-3	TRBD1	NA
CASSVGVGLAGFNEQFF	TGTGCCAGCAGCGTAGGTGTGGGACTAGCGGGATTCAATGAGCAGTTCTTC	TRBV9	TRBJ2-1	TRBD2	NA
CSVELRDTNTGELFF	TGCAGCGTGGAGCTACGGGACACCAACACCGGGGAGCTGTTTTTT	TRBV29-1	TRBJ2-2	NA	NA
CASSLDPTGAPSGYTF	TGCGCCAGCAGCTTAGACCCCACAGGGGCCCCAAGTGGCTACACCTTC	TRBV5-1	TRBJ1-2	TRBD1	NA
CASSNGRPQHF	TGTGCCAGCAGTAATGGGAGGCCCCAGCATTTT	TRBV2	TRBJ1-5	NA	few
CASSVEQAGELFF	TGTGCCAGCAGCGTAGAACAGGCCGGGGAGCTGTTTTTT	TRBV9	TRBJ2-2	NA	NA
CASSNRQVLQETQYF	TGTGCCAGCAGCAACCGACAGGTGTTACAAGAGACCCAGTACTTC	TRBV21-1	TRBJ2-5	NA	few
CASSLSRGQYNSPLHF	TGTGCCAGCAGTTTATCACGGGGACAGTATAATTCACCCCTCCACTTT	TRBV27	TRBJ1-6	TRBD1	NA
CASTGAGYEQYF	TGTGCCAGCACAGGGGCAGGCTACGAGCAGTACTTC	TRBV6-5	TRBJ2-7	NA	NA
CASSFRSNQPQHF	TGTGCCAGCAGTTTTCGTAGCAATCAGCCCCAGCATTTT	TRBV27	TRBJ1-5	NA	NA
CASSQEVPSSGNTIYF	TGTGCCAGCAGCCAAGAGGTTCCCAGCTCTGGAAACACCATATATTTT	TRBV14	TRBJ1-3	NA	NA
CASSPGVYNEQFF	TGCGCCAGCAGCCCGGGGGTCTACAATGAGCAGTTCTTC	TRBV5-1	TRBJ2-1	NA	NA
CASSRSTSSREQYF	TGTGCCAGTAGTAGGTCGACTAGCTCGAGGGAGCAGTACTTC	TRBV19	TRBJ2-7	TRBD2	NA
CASKGHAFNQPQHF	TGTGCCAGCAAGGGGCACGCCTTTAATCAGCCCCAGCATTTT	TRBV28	TRBJ1-5	NA	NA
CASSRQGSSYEQYF	TGTGCCAGCAGTCGACAGGGTTCCTCCTACGAGCAGTACTTC	TRBV28	TRBJ2-7	TRBD1	NA
CASSPLTGRAFF	TGTGCCAGCAGCCCACTCACAGGGAGAGCTTTCTTT	TRBV7-9	TRBJ1-1	NA	few
CASSLNLEEKLFF	TGTGCCAGCAGCTTAAACCTGGAGGAAAAACTGTTTTTT	TRBV7-2	TRBJ1-4	NA	NA
CASRKGQDLNTEAFF	TGTGCCAGCAGGAAAGGACAGGACCTTAACACTGAAGCTTTCTTT	TRBV9	TRBJ1-1	TRBD1	NA
CAVTGDLNTEAFF	TGTGCCGTCACGGGGGACCTGAACACTGAAGCTTTCTTT	TRBV12-3/TRBV12-4	TRBJ1-1	NA	NA
CAVEKLFF	TGCGCGGTAGAAAAACTGTTTTTT	TRBV20-1	TRBJ1-4	NA	NA
CASSLGQGAAEAFF	TGCGCCAGCAGCTTAGGACAGGGGGCTGCTGAAGCTTTCTTT	TRBV5-1	TRBJ1-1	TRBD1	NA
CASSQVLAVETQYF	TGCGCCAGCAGCCAAGTTCTAGCTGTCGAGACCCAGTACTTC	TRBV4-1	TRBJ2-5	NA	NA
CASSLAGTTVGDTQYF	TGTGCCAGCAGCTTAGCAGGGACTACGGTCGGAGATACGCAGTATTTT	TRBV7-9	TRBJ2-3	TRBD2	NA
CASSLRGQGAGTGELFF	TGTGCCAGCAGTTTACGCGGACAGGGGGCGGGCACCGGGGAGCTGTTTTTT	TRBV28	TRBJ2-2	TRBD1	NA
CASSPSASYGYTF	TGTGCCAGCAGCCCCTCCGCGAGCTATGGCTACACCTTC	TRBV13	TRBJ1-2	NA	NA
CASSYGSSYEQYF	TGTGCCAGCAGTTACGGGAGCTCCTACGAGCAGTACTTC	TRBV28	TRBJ2-7	NA	NA
CASSEYTREDFAGQFF	TGTGCCAGCAGTGAATATACGCGGGAGGACTTTGCGGGGCAGTTCTTC	TRBV25-1	TRBJ2-1	TRBD2	NA
CASRTDFATDTQYF	TGTGCCAGCCGAACCGACTTCGCCACAGATACGCAGTATTTT	TRBV7-2	TRBJ2-3	NA	NA
CASSSQGAGGGYTF	TGTGCCAGCAGCTCACAGGGGGCTGGCGGTGGCTACACCTTC	TRBV7-9	TRBJ1-2	TRBD1	NA
CASSTASGTREQYF	TGTGCCAGCAGCACCGCCTCAGGGACTCGGGAGCAGTACTTC	TRBV11-2	TRBJ2-7	NA	NA
CATATSGSLTDTQYF	TGTGCCACCGCGACTAGCGGGAGCCTCACAGATACGCAGTATTTT	TRBV10-3	TRBJ2-3	TRBD2	NA
CAWSVSATYEQYF	TGTGCCTGGAGTGTTTCCGCGACCTACGAGCAGTACTTC	TRBV30	TRBJ2-7	NA	NA
CASSAQQVANEKLFF	TGCGCCAGCAGCGCCCAACAGGTCGCTAATGAAAAACTGTTTTTT	TRBV5-1	TRBJ1-4	NA	NA
CASSLRQGALEQFF	TGTGCCAGCAGCTTACGGCAGGGGGCCCTTGAGCAGTTCTTC	TRBV7-2	TRBJ2-1	TRBD1	NA
CASSSAGTQGNEQFF	TGTGCCAGCAGCTCCGCCGGGACTCAGGGCAATGAGCAGTTCTTC	TRBV7-3	TRBJ2-1	NA	NA
CASLEEGPPGNTIYF	TGTGCCAGCCTCGAGGAGGGGCCGCCTGGAAACACCATATATTTT	TRBV21-1	TRBJ1-3	NA	NA
CASSGLVPQGYGYTF	TGTGCCAGCAGCGGTCTCGTCCCCCAGGGCTATGGCTACACCTTC	TRBV9	TRBJ1-2	NA	NA
CASRSQGKSVGYTF	TGTGCCAGCAGGTCTCAGGGAAAATCCGTGGGCTACACCTTC	TRBV28	TRBJ1-2	NA	few
CASTELGTDTQYF	TGTGCCAGCACCGAGCTAGGGACTGATACGCAGTATTTT	TRBV2	TRBJ2-3	NA	NA
CASSRIGTSGYEQYF	TGTGCCAGCAGTCGAATTGGGACTAGCGGCTACGAGCAGTACTTC	TRBV6-2/TRBV6-3	TRBJ2-7	TRBD2	NA